What follows is one T cell receptor (beta chain) and its context. As processed by the authors: It was from reference gene primer amplification that nucleated cell counts were estimated. TCRdb keeps only in-frame clones here, not all; method: immunoSEQ multiplex PCR. V and J calls plus clone size are reproduced from that table; the DNA served to infer D and trimming. The repertoire holds about 120,000 clones, with roughly 79% as singletons. The record originates from a study of blood T cell repertoires in COVID-19. Looking at the study overall: Sources were T cells, B-cell-depleted T cells, or PBMCs; the material itself was cDNA or gDNA.

The CDR3 spans 15 residues. Germline values: CDR1 LGHNA, CDR2 YSLEER. Deletions cut 4 bases from V and 4 bases from J, with 13 bases between. The chain has TRBV4-3 and TRBJ1-4, with D unclear. Sequencing was performed on peripheral blood. The receptor's source is a human donor in a cohort sampled during active COVID-19. The CDR3 nucleotides are TGCGCCAGCAGCCCCCGGCGGAAATATAATGAAAAACTGTTTTTT. Translation: CASSPRRKYNEKLFF.